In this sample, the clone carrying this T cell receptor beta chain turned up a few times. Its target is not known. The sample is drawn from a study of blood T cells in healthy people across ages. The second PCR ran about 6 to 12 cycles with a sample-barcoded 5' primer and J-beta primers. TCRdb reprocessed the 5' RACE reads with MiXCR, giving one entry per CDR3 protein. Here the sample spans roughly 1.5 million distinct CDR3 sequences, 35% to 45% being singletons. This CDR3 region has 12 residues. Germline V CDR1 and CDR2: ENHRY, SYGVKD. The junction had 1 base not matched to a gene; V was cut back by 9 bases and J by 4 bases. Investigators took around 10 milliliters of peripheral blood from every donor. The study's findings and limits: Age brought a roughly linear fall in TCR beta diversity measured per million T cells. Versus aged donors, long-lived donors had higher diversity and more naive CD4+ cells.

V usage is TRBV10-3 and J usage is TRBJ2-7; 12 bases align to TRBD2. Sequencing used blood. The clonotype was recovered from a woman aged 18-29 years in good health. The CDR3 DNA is TGTGCCATTGGACTAGCGGGATACGAGCAGTACTTC. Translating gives CAIGLAGYEQYF.